This TCR beta chain was identified during a study of blood T cell repertoires in COVID-19. Study-wide context: Both acute and convalescent COVID-19 samples were obtained from the United States, Italy and Spain. Nucleic acid was either cDNA or gDNA, and it came from T cells, B-cell-depleted T cells, or PBMCs.

TCRdb keeps only in-frame clones here, not all; method: immunoSEQ multiplex PCR. The sample includes roughly 180,000 clones, about 78% of them seen just once. This clone was detected once. Trimming removed 5 bases from V and 18 bases from J, with 14 bases in between. CDR3 length equals 11 residues. From germline, CDR1 is KGHSY and CDR2 FQNENV. The chain combines TRBV16 with TRBJ1-6, with D maybe TRBD1 (5 bases). The sequence was collected from a woman between 50 and 59 years old with active or convalescent COVID-19. Sequenced material: peripheral blood. The CDR3 spells CASSDMDKAHF. In DNA form, the CDR3 reads TGTGCCAGCAGCGACATGGACAAAGCCCACTTT.